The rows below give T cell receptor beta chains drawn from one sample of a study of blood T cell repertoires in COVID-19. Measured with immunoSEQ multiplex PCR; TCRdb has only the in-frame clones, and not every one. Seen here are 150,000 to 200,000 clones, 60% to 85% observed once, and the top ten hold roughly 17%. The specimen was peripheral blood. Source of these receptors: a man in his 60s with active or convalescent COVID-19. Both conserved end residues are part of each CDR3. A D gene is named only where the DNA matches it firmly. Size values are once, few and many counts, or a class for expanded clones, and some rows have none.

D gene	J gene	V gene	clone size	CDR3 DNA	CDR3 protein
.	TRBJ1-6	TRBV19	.	TGTGCCAGTAGGACGCTTCAGGGACCCCTCCACTTT	CASRTLQGPLHF
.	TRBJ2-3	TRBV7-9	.	TGTGCCAGCAGCTTAGAAGAGAGCACAGATACGCAGTATTTT	CASSLEESTDTQYF
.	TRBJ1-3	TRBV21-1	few	TGTGCCAGCAGCAATCCTGGGGCAGGGGGCGCAACCGGAAACACCATATATTTT	CASSNPGAGGATGNTIYF
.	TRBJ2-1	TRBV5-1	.	TGCGCCAGCAGCTTGGACTCTTACAATGAGCAGTTCTTC	CASSLDSYNEQFF
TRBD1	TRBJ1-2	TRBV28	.	TGTGCCAGCAGTTTAAACTCCGCCGGGACAGGGTCTAGTTACACCTTC	CASSLNSAGTGSSYTF
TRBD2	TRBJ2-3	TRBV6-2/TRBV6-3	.	TGTGCCAGCAGCCTCGGGACTAGCGGGAGTCGGGGGTATTTT	CASSLGTSGSRGYF
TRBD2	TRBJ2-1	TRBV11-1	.	TGTGCCAGCAGCTTGGTGCGGGAGAGAGTGAATGAGCAGTTCTTC	CASSLVRERVNEQFF
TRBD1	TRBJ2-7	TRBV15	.	TGTGCCACCAGCAGAGATGCCTCACGGGACAGGGGGCGCGAGCAGTACTTC	CATSRDASRDRGREQYF
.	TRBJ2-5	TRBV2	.	TGTGCCAGCAGTGAACGTAATAGCGGAACATGGACCCAGTACTTC	CASSERNSGTWTQYF
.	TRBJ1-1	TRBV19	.	TGTGCCAGTAGTGTGGGAGATAACACTGAAGCTTTCTTT	CASSVGDNTEAFF
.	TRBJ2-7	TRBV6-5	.	TGTGCCAGCGGCCCGCGGGCCCGTCTCGAGCAGTACTTC	CASGPRARLEQYF
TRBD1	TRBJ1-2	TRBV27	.	TGTGCCAGCAGTTGGACAGGGGGCTATGGCTACACCTTC	CASSWTGGYGYTF
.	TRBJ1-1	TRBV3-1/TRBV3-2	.	TGTGCCAGCAGCCAACAGTCCCTGAACACTGAAGCTTTCTTT	CASSQQSLNTEAFF
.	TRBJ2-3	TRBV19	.	TGTGCCAGTAGTAATTCTTTCACAGATACGCAGTATTTT	CASSNSFTDTQYF
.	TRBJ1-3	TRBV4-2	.	TGTGCCAGCAGCCTCCGAGCGGGGGCTGGAAACACCATATATTTT	CASSLRAGAGNTIYF
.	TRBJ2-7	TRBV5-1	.	TGCGCCAGCAGCGTGGGACTGTTAAACACCTACGAGCAGTACTTC	CASSVGLLNTYEQYF
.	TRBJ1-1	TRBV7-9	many	TGTGCCAGCAGCTTAGCGCGGGGGGAGGAAGCTTTCTTT	CASSLARGEEAFF
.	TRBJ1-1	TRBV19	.	TGTGCCAGTAGTATAGCGACAAGCACTGAAGCTTTCTTT	CASSIATSTEAFF
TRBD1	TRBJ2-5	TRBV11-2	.	TGTGCCAGCAGCGCCAGGACAGGGCTCCAAGAGACCCAGTACTTC	CASSARTGLQETQYF
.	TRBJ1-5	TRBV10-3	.	TGTGCCATCAGTGGGACTGGGAGGCAGCCCCAGCATTTT	CAISGTGRQPQHF
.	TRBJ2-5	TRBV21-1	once	TGTGCCAGCAGCAAAGGGGGGGGCCGGGAGACCCAGTACTTC	CASSKGGGRETQYF
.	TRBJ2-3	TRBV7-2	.	TGTGCCAGCAGCTTAGCTATGGGAGCGGGTGCAGATACGCAGTATTTT	CASSLAMGAGADTQYF
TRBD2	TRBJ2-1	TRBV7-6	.	TGTGCCAGCAGCTTATCCCCTCGGGGGGGGCCCGATGAGCAGTTCTTC	CASSLSPRGGPDEQFF
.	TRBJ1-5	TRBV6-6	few	TGTGCCAGCAGTTATTCGAGGGGAGGGCAGCCCCAGCATTTT	CASSYSRGGQPQHF
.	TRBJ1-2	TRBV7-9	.	TGTGCCAGCAGCCGAGGGACACACTATGGCTACACCTTC	CASSRGTHYGYTF
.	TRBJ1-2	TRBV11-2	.	TGTGCCAGCAGCCTCACGGGAGAGGGCTACACCTTC	CASSLTGEGYTF
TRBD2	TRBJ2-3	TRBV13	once	TGTGCCAGCAGTTCGCGGGGACTAGCGGGAGAGGGCACAGATACGCAGTATTTT	CASSSRGLAGEGTDTQYF
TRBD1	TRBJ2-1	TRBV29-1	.	TGCAGCGTTGGGGTCTGGGGGGACAGGGGTAGGAATGAGCAGTTCTTC	CSVGVWGDRGRNEQFF
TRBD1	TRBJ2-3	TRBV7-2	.	TGTGCCAGCAGTTTACACACGGGACAGAGCACAGATACGCAGTATTTT	CASSLHTGQSTDTQYF
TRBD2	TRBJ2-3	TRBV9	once	TGTGCCAGCAGCACGGGACTAGCTGACTACACAGATACGCAGTATTTT	CASSTGLADYTDTQYF
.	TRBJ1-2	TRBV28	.	TGTGCCAGCAGCCCTCGGGGGAGAACGGCCTCTGGTGGCTACACCTTC	CASSPRGRTASGGYTF
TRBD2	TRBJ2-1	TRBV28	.	TGTGCCAGCAGTTTAATTGTCTTAGCGGGACCCCCCTACAATGAGCAGTTCTTC	CASSLIVLAGPPYNEQFF
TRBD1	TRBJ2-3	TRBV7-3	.	TGTGCCAGCAGCTTGGGACAGCCCACAGATACGCAGTATTTT	CASSLGQPTDTQYF
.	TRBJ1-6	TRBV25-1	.	TGTGCCAGCAGCTCGCGAGGGTGGAGTTCACCCCTCCACTTT	CASSSRGWSSPLHF
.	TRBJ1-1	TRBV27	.	TGTGCCAGCAGCCCCGACCTCGGGGGGAACACTGAAGCTTTCTTT	CASSPDLGGNTEAFF
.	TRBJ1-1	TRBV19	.	TGTGCCAGTAGTATCATGGGGGCCTGGACTGAAGCTTTCTTT	CASSIMGAWTEAFF
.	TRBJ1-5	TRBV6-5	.	TGTGCCAGCTGCTCCCGCGCGGATCAGCCCCAGCATTTT	CASCSRADQPQHF
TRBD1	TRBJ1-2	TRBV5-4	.	TGTGCCAGCAGCTTGATGGGACAGGGGAACGGTGGCTACACCTTC	CASSLMGQGNGGYTF
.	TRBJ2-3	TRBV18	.	TGTGCCAGCTCACCGGGACTGGGCACAGATACGCAGTATTTT	CASSPGLGTDTQYF
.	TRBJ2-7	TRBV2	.	TGTGCCAGCAGCGTAGTCCGAGAGAACGAGCAGTACTTC	CASSVVRENEQYF
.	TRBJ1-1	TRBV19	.	TGTGCCAGTAGTACCTCTGGACGGTGGAGGGGGAACACTGAAGCTTTCTTT	CASSTSGRWRGNTEAFF
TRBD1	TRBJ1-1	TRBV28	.	TGTGCCAGCAGTCCGGACAGGGGGCGCACTGAAGCTTTCTTT	CASSPDRGRTEAFF
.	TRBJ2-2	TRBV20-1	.	TGCAGTGCTAGTTTGAGACTAGTAGGTGGGGAGCTGTTTTTT	CSASLRLVGGELFF
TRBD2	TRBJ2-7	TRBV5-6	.	TGTGCCAGCAGCGCGGGACTAGCGGGAGTTCTGGGCGAGCAGTACTTC	CASSAGLAGVLGEQYF
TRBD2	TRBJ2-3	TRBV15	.	TGTGCCACCAGCAGAGTCGGGCGGGAGTCAGATACGCAGTATTTT	CATSRVGRESDTQYF
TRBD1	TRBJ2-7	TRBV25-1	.	TGTGCCAGCAGTTCGGCAGGGACAGGATTTCGGGGCTACGAGCAGTACTTC	CASSSAGTGFRGYEQYF
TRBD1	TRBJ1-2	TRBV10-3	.	TGTGCCATCTTGGACAGGGGCGACCTGGGAAGGACCTTC	CAILDRGDLGRTF
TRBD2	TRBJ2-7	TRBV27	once	TGTGCCAGCAGTTTACTTACCGGGACTAGCGGATACGAGCAGTACTTC	CASSLLTGTSGYEQYF
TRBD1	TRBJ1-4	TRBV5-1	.	TGCGCCAGCAGTATGTCCGGGACAGGGGAGGAAAAACTGTTTTTT	CASSMSGTGEEKLFF
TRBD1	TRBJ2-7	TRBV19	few	TGTGCCAGTAGTATTCGGGCCGGGACAGGGGGCTACGAGCAGTACTTC	CASSIRAGTGGYEQYF
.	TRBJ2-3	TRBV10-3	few	TGTGCCATCAGTAACCTCCTCGTTCGGGGGACCACAGATACGCAGTATTTT	CAISNLLVRGTTDTQYF
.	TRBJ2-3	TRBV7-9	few	TGTGCCAGCAGCTTCCAGGGCATTTCAGATACGCAGTATTTT	CASSFQGISDTQYF
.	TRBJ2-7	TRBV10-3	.	TGTGCCATCAGTGAGGGGGCCGGCTCCTACGAGCAGTACTTC	CAISEGAGSYEQYF
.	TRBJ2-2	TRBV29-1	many	TGCAGCGTTGAAGTCCAGGGAAACACCGGGGAGCTGTTTTTT	CSVEVQGNTGELFF
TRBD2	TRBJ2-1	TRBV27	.	TGTGCCAGCAGTTTATTAGCGGGAGTCCCTAATGAGCAGTTCTTC	CASSLLAGVPNEQFF
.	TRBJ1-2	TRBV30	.	TGTGCCTGGAGGGGAGCTAACTATGGCTACACCTTC	CAWRGANYGYTF
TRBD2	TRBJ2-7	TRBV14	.	TGTGCCAGCAGCCAAGGAAGCGGGAGGGCCCACGAGCAGTACTTC	CASSQGSGRAHEQYF
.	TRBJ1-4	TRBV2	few	TGTGCCAGCCAGGACCCGGGAACCGGGAGTGAAAAACTGTTTTTT	CASQDPGTGSEKLFF